This T cell receptor beta chain was obtained from a study of T-cell reconstitution after alpha-beta-depleted transplantation in children. This clonotype was recorded at least ten times. Unique molecular identifiers tagged the TCRbeta library. TCRdb itself ran the PCR reads through MiXCR, one entry per CDR3 protein. The sample lists some 600,000 distinct CDR3 sequences, approximately 16% occurring once. Germline CDR1 SQVTM, CDR2 ANQGSEA. This CDR3 region has 13 residues. V was clipped by 8 bases and J by 6 bases, with 17 bases between them. Specimen: PBMCs from the stem cell graft donor, collected from the stem cell graft. The V and J genes are TRBV29-1 and TRBJ2-1; perhaps TRBD1 as D (6 bases). This receptor was obtained from a human donor who donated a stem cell graft to a child with acute myeloid leukemia. The chain's CDR3 is CSSTGRGGNEQFF. In nucleotides, the CDR3 is TGCAGCTCCACCGGAAGAGGGGGCAATGAGCAGTTCTTC.